This is a list of T cell receptor beta chains from one sample in a study of post-analysis software for immune sequencing data. In TCRdb, the PCR reads were re-called with MiXCR into one record per CDR3 protein. The table lists 380,000 or so distinct CDR3 sequences, less than 40% of them singletons, with 13% in the top ten. What was sequenced was blood. The receptor set was obtained from a girl between 5 and 17 years old with multiple sclerosis. Each CDR3 is given with its conserved first and last residue. The D gene is left open where the match is weak.

J	D	length	V	CDR3
TRBJ1-5	TRBD1	14	TRBV6-6	CASSSDRGRRPQHF
TRBJ2-2	.	11	TRBV12-3/TRBV12-4	CASSPGGERFF
TRBJ1-5	TRBD1	16	TRBV20-1	CSALGQGAYSNQPQHF
TRBJ2-1	.	14	TRBV14	CASSSAGWSPEQFF
TRBJ1-5	.	14	TRBV6-2/TRBV6-3	CASSYRGTPSAQHF
TRBJ2-1	.	16	TRBV4-1	CASSQHPGENYNEQFF
TRBJ2-1	TRBD2	17	TRBV4-1	CASSQDQRASGANEQFF
TRBJ1-6	.	16	TRBV27	CASSLEGSSYNSPLHF
TRBJ2-7	TRBD1	15	TRBV20-1	CSARAPRQGAYEQYF
TRBJ1-4	TRBD1	19	TRBV15	CATSRDDWDRISTNEKLFF
TRBJ1-5	.	12	TRBV12-3/TRBV12-4	CASSFRHQPQHF
TRBJ2-2	.	14	TRBV12-3/TRBV12-4	CASLVGQNTGELFF
TRBJ2-5	TRBD2	12	TRBV20-1	CSAATSVETQYF
TRBJ2-2	.	16	TRBV7-3	CASSLNPGLSTGELFF
TRBJ1-2	TRBD1	14	TRBV6-6	CASSQTGTAEGYTF
TRBJ1-4	.	14	TRBV7-2	CASSRGRLNEKLFF
TRBJ1-2	.	17	TRBV28	CASSFNPIGLAHYGYTF
TRBJ1-1	.	17	TRBV7-7	CASSLDVRLGGNTEAFF
.	.	16	TRBV15	CATSSPGRGDGETQYF
TRBJ2-7	TRBD2	15	TRBV6-5	CASSKDGGYPYEQYF
TRBJ2-4	.	13	TRBV12-5	CASGHQGFGIQYF
TRBJ2-1	.	13	TRBV3-1	CASSHYKVDEQFF
TRBJ1-1	.	18	TRBV18	CASSPTGTGLGGNTEAFF
TRBJ1-6	.	18	TRBV3-1	CASSQVAVWAQPNSPLHF
TRBJ1-2	TRBD1	16	TRBV5-1	CAGSLIIGTGAPGYTF
TRBJ2-1	.	15	TRBV4-1	CASSQDWSNYNEQFF
TRBJ2-3	.	16	TRBV7-8	CASSLAMGRRTDTQYF
TRBJ2-5	TRBD1	16	TRBV28	CASSSPGQGRGETQYF
TRBJ2-1	TRBD2	18	TRBV18	CASSPPIMSGGAGSEQFF
TRBJ2-5	TRBD2	16	TRBV5-1	CASSLLAGEGEETQYF
TRBJ1-2	TRBD1	15	TRBV27	CASSFSGQGNYGYTF
TRBJ1-5	.	14	TRBV12-3/TRBV12-4	CASMGGPLNQPQHF
TRBJ2-6	.	15	TRBV10-3	CAISEWTSGANVLTF
TRBJ1-1	.	14	TRBV2	CASRTGVGDTEAFF
TRBJ1-5	TRBD1	14	TRBV28	CASSLDRDNQPQHF